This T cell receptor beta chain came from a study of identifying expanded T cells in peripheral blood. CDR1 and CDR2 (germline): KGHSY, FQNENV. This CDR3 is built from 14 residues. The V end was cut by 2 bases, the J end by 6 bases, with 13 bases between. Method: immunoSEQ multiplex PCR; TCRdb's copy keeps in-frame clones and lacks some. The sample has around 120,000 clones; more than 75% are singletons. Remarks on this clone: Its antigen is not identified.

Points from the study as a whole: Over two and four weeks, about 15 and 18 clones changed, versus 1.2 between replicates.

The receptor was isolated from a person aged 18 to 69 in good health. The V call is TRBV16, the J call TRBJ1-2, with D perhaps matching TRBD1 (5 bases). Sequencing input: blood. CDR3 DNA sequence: TGTGCCAGCAGCCAACTCAGGGAGAGTGATGGCTACACCTTC. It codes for CASSQLRESDGYTF.